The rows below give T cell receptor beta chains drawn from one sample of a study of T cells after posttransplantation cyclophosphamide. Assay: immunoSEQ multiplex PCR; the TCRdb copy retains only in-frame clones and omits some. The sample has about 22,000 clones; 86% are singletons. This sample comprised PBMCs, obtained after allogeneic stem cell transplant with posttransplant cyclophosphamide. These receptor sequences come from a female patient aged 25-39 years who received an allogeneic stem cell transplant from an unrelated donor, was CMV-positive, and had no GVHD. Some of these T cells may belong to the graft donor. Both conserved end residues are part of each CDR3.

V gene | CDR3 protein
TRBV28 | CASREILGGAGQPQHF
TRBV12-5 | CASGPNLLGQAHSGYTF
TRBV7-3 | CASSLAGGPQSKQYF
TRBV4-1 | CASSQVARGGQETQYF
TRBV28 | CASSLVWGRGETQYF
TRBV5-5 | CASSLGHHSYGYTF
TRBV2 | CASDSHENEQFF
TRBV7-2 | CASSLGTSGGGYNEQFF
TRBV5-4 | CASSLANWNTEAFF
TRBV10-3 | CAISGGTGVNTEAFF
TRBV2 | CASSDPGEALRYGYTF
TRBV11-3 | CASSLGRGKETQYF
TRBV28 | CASRTGTYNSPLHF
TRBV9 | CASSVEGTESSGNTIYF
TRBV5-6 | CASSYPVRGARGYTF
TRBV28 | CASSSKEVTYEQYF